This T cell receptor beta chain was sequenced during a study of cytomegalovirus exposure and HLA in healthy donors (dated by TCRdb to about 2017). For the wider study: An earlier analysis of approximately 640 of the donors reported approximately 290 Gb of sequence data and more than 90 million unique TCR beta sequences from roughly 200 million T cells. The genetic ancestry cluster associated with self-reported Caucasian donors included 81% of the approximately 410 genotyped donors. About 280 gigabases of sequencing data and around 85 million unique TCR sequences made up an early release that covered 500 to 700 HLA-typed donors. A later genetic analysis took genome-wide SNP genotypes for about three fifths of the 666 donors and used that subset as a discovery cohort. All discovery cohort repertoires had been generated using a single sequencing platform. To predict cytomegalovirus infection status, the study combined high-throughput TCR immunosequencing, statistical association of individual TCRs with disease status, and machine learning. The study aimed to test whether cataloging public T cell receptors could reveal signatures of past pathogen exposure. A later analysis re-analyzed previously published TCR beta repertoires from about 730 donors and added high-resolution HLA genotyping to study TCR occurrence patterns. Because of strong linkage in the cohort, five DR-DQ haplotypes were treated as single units for association and clustering. The T cell repertoires of 666 subjects were profiled by immunosequencing and related to cytomegalovirus serostatus. Donor age, sex, ethnicity and CMV serostatus were compiled alongside the repertoire data. HLA typing covered class I and class II loci at four-digit resolution. The number of donors typed differed by locus, with 629-630 for A, B, C, DRB1 and DQB1, roughly 550 for DQA1, 600 to 610 for DPA1, and some 440 for DPB1. Besides the first cohort of approximately 710 subjects, a separate validation cohort made up of some 110 different subjects was used. Rather than using new phenotypic data, the later analysis identified candidate immune exposures from TCR beta sequences and from how often those sequences occurred across donors. Across roughly 420 genotyped donors of the cohort, an average of roughly 250,000 unique TCR beta nucleotide sequences per donor were sequenced, and around 19% of those sequences were non-productive. In an earlier analysis of 587 of the donors, high-throughput TCR beta sequencing was used to judge whether each TCR beta V gene segment behaved as functional or pseudogenic. Broader findings and caveats from the paper: An association between a missense DCLRE1C variant and V-gene and J-gene trimming of TCR beta chains was found in a later genetic analysis and replicated in an independent cohort. A later genetic analysis reported fewer N-insertions in productive TCRs among donors in an Asian-associated ancestry cluster than the roughly 700-donor mean. In this cohort, only TCR beta chains were sequenced, and detectable features were limited by the absence of alpha or paired-chain data. Compared with equally common non-associated chains, HLA-associated TCR beta chains in a later analysis were more clonally expanded and had lower generation probabilities. A cluster of highly shared sequence variants was judged likely to represent a technical artifact of the sequencing pipeline. A later analysis found that most CMV-associated TCR beta chains appeared HLA-restricted, with HLA associations seemingly driven largely by CMV exposure. Linkage disequilibrium might explain the correlated functional status among segregating V segments, but an unknown experimental factor could not be excluded. The study gave a list of 150 to 200 TCR beta chains associated with cytomegalovirus. In both the original and validation cohorts, the classifier was reported to diagnose cytomegalovirus status with high specificity and sensitivity. Immune exposure information for the cohort was limited to CMV serostatus. HLA typing was unavailable for some donors at each locus, so association tests used only the typed subset. The 87-base-pair reads could not distinguish some IMGT-functional V segments, including TRBV6-2 and TRBV6-3, so those segments were excluded. A further reported finding was that TCR beta sequences accurately predicted the HLA-A and HLA-B alleles for most subjects in the first cohort. A later analysis associated 16,951 TCR beta sequences with specific HLA alleles at a false discovery rate of 0.05. When HLA alleles, especially DR and DQ, strongly co-occurred, attributing TCR associations to individual alleles was difficult. In a later analysis, TCR association rates were found to vary across HLA loci, with the most associated TCRs seen for DRB1 alleles and the fewest for HLA-C alleles. Broadly in line with IMGT annotations, most TCR beta V segments showed up in productive rearrangements about 87% or about 30% of the time in an earlier analysis of some 590 of the donors. Most TCR sequences were observed very rarely across donors, whereas some public TCRs were present in many individuals. Sequencing depth was assumed to be roughly uniform across donors in the presence/absence analyses, though that assumption may not hold. The authors suggested that the approach could potentially be extended to other disease states and immunological phenotypes. Three of the identified cytomegalovirus-associated TCR beta chains were confirmed in vitro to be specific for cytomegalovirus antigens. According to a later analysis, parvovirus B19, influenza, CMV and Epstein-Barr virus appeared linked to several top co-occurrence clusters. Because counts were too low, fewer than 20 rarely observed V segments, including chromosome 9 orphons, were excluded from the earlier analysis of several hundred of the donors.

The library was built by means of the immunoSEQ multiplex PCR assay. A mixture of 60 forward primers for TCR Vbeta segments and 13 reverse primers for TCR Jbeta segments was used in the multiplex PCR. The CDR3 region of rearranged TCR beta genes was amplified from genomic DNA by a multiplex PCR assay. The amplified TCR beta libraries were sequenced on the Illumina HiSeq System as 87-base-pair reads. As for how the authors treated the data: A later analysis counted approximately 84 million unique TCR beta chains across the 700 or so repertoires, and some 12 million of these chains were shared by at least two donors. To remove PCR and sequencing errors, raw reads were error-corrected and collapsed into unique sequences using a nearest-neighbor algorithm that merged closely related sequences. Alignment of CDR3 sequences to IMGT reference sequences was used to assign V, D and J gene segments. Each retained sequence needed at least a six-nucleotide match to both a V gene segment and a J gene segment. Rearrangements were classified as productive when the CDR3 lacked stop codons and remained in frame with V and J, and all other rearrangements were classified as non-productive. Following IMGT convention, CDR3 was defined as the stretch from the second conserved V-encoded cysteine to the conserved J-encoded phenylalanine. The earlier analysis of about 530 of the donors excluded any sequence lacking an unambiguous match to a single V gene segment. In an earlier analysis of about 590 of the donors, a V segment was called functional when productive rearrangements were above 56.7%, and segregating when the standard deviation between donors exceeded 5%. To diagnose cytomegalovirus status from the catalog of TCR beta chain sequences, a statistical classification framework was built. V and J gene assignment, in a later analysis, came from comparing TCR nucleotide sequences with IMGT/GENE-DB human TR gene sequences. The TCRdist pipeline was used in a later analysis to assign CDR3 sequences and most-parsimonious VDJ recombination scenarios. In a later analysis, each TCR beta chain was defined by its CDR3 amino acid sequence together with its V-gene family, and reads without a unique V-gene family were excluded. A later analysis removed several hundred highly shared, low-generation-probability nucleotide sequences to deal with suspected cross-contamination and a sequencing artifact. For each public chain, a later analysis derived a clonal expansion index from normalized ranks of inferred template counts within each repertoire. A later analysis computed generation probabilities with a VDJ recombination model fitted to out-of-frame rearrangements, and checked the results against IGoR. In a later analysis, hypergeometric tests were used to score TCR-TCR, TCR-HLA and TCR-CMV co-occurrence, with a repertoire-size bias correction applied to TCR pairs. To estimate false discovery rates, a later analysis permuted the HLA or CMV assignments 20 times. In a later analysis, co-occurring TCRs were grouped using DBSCAN, and TCRdist sequence similarity was added for clustering within HLA-allele-positive subsets. For co-occurrence clustering, repertoires with fewer than 30,000 or more than 120,000 public chains were excluded, along with five repertoires with anomalous nucleotide sharing. Imported from immuneACCESS, the table was reduced by TCRdb to in-frame sequences with V and J called. These copies leave out some clones; in studies compared against another copy, an unresolved V gene accounts for under half, and the cause of the remainder is not known. V and J calls and clone size are those listed in that table; D and trimming were worked out from the DNA. A total of around 150,000 clones appear in this sample, roughly 80% of them only once. The ten most abundant clones make up approximately 2% of the sample.

Trimming at the junction amounts to 2 bases on V and 4 bases on J, and the germline ends lie 5 bases apart. Sequences MNHEY (CDR1) and SVGAGI (CDR2) are obtained from the germline V gene. There are 12 amino acids in the CDR3, from cysteine to phenylalanine inclusive. Only the CDR3 part of the read is kept: 36 bases, read in frame from the first base. The cohort consisted of approximately 690 healthy bone marrow donors. At the time of sampling, all cohort members were nominally healthy, though unrecorded immune exposures were likely present. The donor tested CMV seronegative and was one of the 352 seronegative cohort members. A peripheral blood sample was collected from each donor, and TCR beta sequencing was performed on peripheral blood mononuclear cells. Genomic DNA was extracted from the blood cell samples with the Qiagen DNeasy Blood Extraction Kit. Details on this clone: Its antigen is unknown. Base qualities were left out, and no much larger clone turns up one base away.

The V gene is TRBV6-5 and the J gene is TRBJ1-2; no D segment can be confidently identified. This TCR derives from a female donor in good health and CMV-seronegative. The sample was PBMCs. The sequence in DNA is TGTGCCAGCAGTTACGGCTCCTATGGCTACACCTTC. The translation is CASSYGSYGYTF.